This entry is about one T cell receptor beta chain. Its antigen remains unidentified. Between the trimmed V and J ends, which lost 2 bases and 0 bases, there was a span of 10 bases. The CDR3 is made up of 15 amino acids. CDR1 and CDR2 (germline): SEHNR, FQNEAQ (reference sequence). This entry belongs to a study of graft-versus-host responses after intestinal transplantation. The wider study: For approximately three years after anti-thymocyte globulin induction, all recipients took tacrolimus and steroids.

TCRdb's copy holds only in-frame clones and misses some; the assay was immunoSEQ multiplex PCR. This repertoire shows under 85,000 clones, roughly 94% found once; its top ten account for around 0.57%. This sequence was found in a human donor who received an intestinal transplant. J is TRBJ2-5 and V is TRBV7-9; TRBD2 is a possible D gene (6 bases). The input for sequencing was unstimulated CD8+ T cells sorted from spleen or lymph node cells, taken before intestinal transplant. CDR3 DNA sequence: TGTGCCAGCAGCTTACCGGGACTGAACCAAGAGACCCAGTACTTC. Translated: CASSLPGLNQETQYF.